Listed below are T cell receptor beta chains from one sample, sequenced in a study of cytomegalovirus exposure and HLA in healthy donors. Assay used: immunoSEQ multiplex PCR; TCRdb lists only in-frame clones, some missing. The repertoire has roughly 200,000 clones, about 13% of them found once; the top ten carry 7.8%. Sequenced material: PBMCs. The receptors shown here come from a man in his fifties or sixties in good health and CMV-seropositive. CDR3s include the opening cysteine and the closing phenylalanine or tryptophan. D genes are given only for firm matches. Expanded clones are given a class, and other clones once, few, many or no size at all.

V gene	clone size	J gene	D gene	CDR3 protein	CDR3 DNA
TRBV4-3	few	TRBJ1-2	TRBD1	CASSQGQGIAYGYTF	TGCGCCAGCAGCCAAGGACAGGGGATAGCCTATGGCTACACCTTC
TRBV7-9	once	TRBJ1-4	.	CASTRTLEGEKLFF	TGTGCCAGCACCCGGACCCTCGAGGGAGAAAAACTGTTTTTT
TRBV18	.	TRBJ2-2	.	CASSPNDRRITGELFF	TGTGCCAGCTCACCAAACGACAGGAGAATAACCGGGGAGCTGTTTTTT
TRBV7-9	.	TRBJ2-5	TRBD1	CASSQRQGRETQYF	TGTGCCAGCAGCCAAAGACAGGGAAGGGAGACCCAGTACTTC
TRBV9	few	TRBJ1-2	.	CASSVIYNYGYTF	TGTGCCAGCAGCGTAATTTATAACTATGGCTACACCTTC
TRBV30	few	TRBJ2-1	TRBD2	CAWRASGGGRGQFF	TGTGCCTGGAGGGCTAGCGGGGGGGGACGGGGGCAGTTCTTC
TRBV18	.	TRBJ1-4	.	CASSPDREKLFF	TGTGCCAGCTCCCCCGACAGGGAAAAACTGTTTTTT
TRBV6-5	.	TRBJ1-2	.	CASSYSTAGLNYGYTF	TGTGCCAGCAGTTACTCGACGGCAGGGCTTAACTATGGCTACACCTTC
TRBV27	.	TRBJ1-6	.	CASSLVGGGSSYNSPLHF	TGTGCCAGCAGTTTAGTAGGGGGGGGAAGCTCCTATAATTCACCCCTCCACTTT
TRBV6-5	.	TRBJ1-4	TRBD1	CASRPQGAGEKLFF	TGTGCCAGCAGACCACAGGGGGCAGGAGAAAAACTGTTTTTT
TRBV5-5	few	TRBJ2-7	TRBD1	CASSPGQAGYEQYF	TGTGCCAGCAGCCCTGGACAGGCCGGCTACGAGCAGTACTTC
TRBV25-1	.	TRBJ2-2	.	CASSDGYSRRELFF	TGTGCCAGCAGTGACGGTTACAGTCGGAGGGAGCTGTTTTTT
TRBV15	few	TRBJ2-3	TRBD2	CATSRVRGGADSTDTQYF	TGTGCCACCAGCAGAGTCCGGGGGGGGGCGGATAGCACAGATACGCAGTATTTT
TRBV11-3	.	TRBJ1-1	.	CASSLAANGAFF	TGTGCCAGCAGCTTAGCGGCCAACGGGGCTTTCTTT
TRBV30	.	TRBJ1-6	.	CAWSRGGAGSPLHF	TGTGCCTGGAGTCGCGGGGGGGCGGGTTCACCCCTCCACTTT
TRBV18	few	TRBJ2-3	.	CASSPPGAPTDTQYF	TGTGCCAGCTCACCACCGGGGGCCCCCACAGATACGCAGTATTTT
TRBV9	few	TRBJ2-7	.	CASSVGHQSSYEQYF	TGTGCCAGCAGCGTAGGACACCAAAGCTCCTACGAGCAGTACTTC
TRBV28	.	TRBJ2-3	TRBD1	CASSYGQGGSTDTQYF	TGTGCCAGCAGTTACGGACAGGGCGGATCCACAGATACGCAGTATTTT
TRBV5-6	.	TRBJ1-1	.	CASRQTGTRNTEAFF	TGTGCCAGCAGGCAGACGGGGACAAGAAACACTGAAGCTTTCTTT
TRBV7-9	.	TRBJ1-1	TRBD1	CASTLQGKNTEAFF	TGTGCCAGCACCCTACAGGGGAAGAACACTGAAGCTTTCTTT
TRBV6-6	few	TRBJ2-2	TRBD2	CASSYGAGGITGELFF	TGTGCCAGCAGTTACGGTGCGGGGGGGATCACCGGGGAGCTGTTTTTT
TRBV29-1	few	TRBJ2-1	TRBD1	CSVASGTGDGNEQFF	TGCAGCGTTGCATCCGGGACAGGGGATGGCAATGAGCAGTTCTTC
TRBV4-3	few	TRBJ2-5	.	CASSQDGRGETQYF	TGCGCCAGCAGCCAAGACGGCAGGGGAGAGACCCAGTACTTC
TRBV6-4	few	TRBJ1-2	.	CASSAERNYGYTF	TGTGCCAGCAGTGCCGAGAGAAACTATGGCTACACCTTC
TRBV6-6	.	TRBJ1-2	TRBD1	CASRPPGGSNYGYTF	TGTGCCAGCAGGCCCCCAGGGGGCTCTAACTATGGCTACACCTTC
TRBV6-6	.	TRBJ1-6	.	CASRRLNQGSLSPLHF	TGTGCCAGCAGAAGGTTGAATCAGGGAAGTTTATCACCCCTCCACTTT
TRBV7-2	.	TRBJ1-1	.	CASSLVRGSEAFF	TGTGCCAGCAGCTTAGTTCGGGGGAGTGAAGCTTTCTTT
TRBV7-3	.	TRBJ2-3	TRBD1	CASSLRTGFTDTQYF	TGTGCCAGCAGCTTAAGGACAGGGTTCACAGATACGCAGTATTTT
TRBV27	.	TRBJ1-2	TRBD1	CASSLSLTGIQGGYTF	TGTGCCAGCAGTTTATCCCTGACAGGGATTCAGGGCGGCTACACCTTC